This paragraph covers one T cell receptor (beta chain) sequence. This clone's antigen is unknown. Per-base quality was not reported, and no clone a single base away is much larger than it. The data are from a study of shared clonotypes between healthy human individuals (TCRdb year 2020). In the study overall: A few men and a couple of women, aged 18 to 49 years, made up the cohort. For each donor, CD4 naive and CD4 memory were each given three plates, CD8 naive was given two plates, and CD8 memory was given one plate. Blood TCR repertoires of five healthy adults were deeply sequenced to estimate repertoire size and the extent of clonotype sharing between individuals. To increase sequencing depth and limit assay-specific biases, TCR repertoire library preparation and sequencing were carried out by different laboratories using diverse techniques. Between about 0.94 and 8.9 billion PBMCs per donor were obtained by leukapheresis.

TCR CDR3 regions were amplified from genomic DNA by multiplex PCR using the deep immunoSEQ assay. Extracted genomic DNA from each cell subset was spread evenly across all wells of several immunoSEQ 96-well plates, with each plate serving as a replicate. For sorted subsets, around 0.2 ug genomic DNA, equal to some 28,000 T cell genomes, was loaded into each replicate PCR. The purified libraries were quantified using a Qubit 3.0 fluorometer, sized with a Bioanalyzer 2100, and then quantified again using the KAPA Library Quantification kit. Every immunoSEQ 96-well plate was sequenced on a dedicated single-read 150-cycle Illumina NextSeq 550 flow cell. Per the authors' processing: Because the immunoSEQ output held only junctional sequences and lacked quality scores, the filtering could not match the filtering applied to full-length reads. To assign V/J genes and CDR3, sequences were annotated against IMGT germline references using PyIR, a Python wrapper for IgBLAST v1.9. Any read was removed if the V/J assignment was weak (E-value above 1e-6), the CDR3 was missing, or the read contained stop codons, out-of-frame junctions, or ambiguous translated residues. V3J clonotypes were defined as sequences sharing the same inferred V gene, J gene, and CDR3 amino acid sequence. To compute the percentage overlap between repertoires, the number of shared unique clonotypes was divided by the size of the smaller repertoire. Three approaches were used to assess repertoire richness: RTK rarefaction, the Chao1 estimator, and Recon v2.1 estimates of unobserved clonotypes. Generation probabilities for all TCRbeta clonotypes obtained by the gDNA method from several donors were computed using OLGA. The immuneACCESS repertoire file appears here via TCRdb, limited to in-frame rearrangements. These files lack a portion of the clones; in checked studies, under half of the deficit traces to unresolved V genes, and the cause of the others is not known. The D gene and trimming were derived from the DNA, and the V and J assignments and clone size from that table. The sample has roughly 2,500,000 clones on record, more than 85% of them singletons. Clones ranked in the top ten supply 0.36% of the sample.

General study outcomes and caveats: Even with the large sequencing depth, rarefaction of the sorted-subset datasets indicated that sequencing was incomplete. Based on pairwise subsampling, the degree of clonotype sharing among donors was expected to be affected by sequencing depth. Sharing across a few donors was observed for about 4.8% of naive CD4, over 3% of naive CD8, over 2% of memory CD4, and roughly 0.4% of memory CD8 clonotypes. Sampling was restricted to blood, and TCR repertoires in tissue are likely to differ from TCR repertoires in blood. Naive subsets generally had larger estimated clonotype richness than memory subsets did. Clonotypes shared by all four sorted-subset donors showed higher generation probabilities than non-shared clonotypes. The small number of donors limited the genetic and exposure-history diversity represented.

The donors were healthy, HIV-negative adults with no recently reported acute infections or vaccinations. Every donor was a Caucasian adult residing in Nashville, Tennessee, USA. CD4+ T cells were enriched by magnetic negative selection; naive cells were then positively selected on CD45RA, and the negative fraction formed the memory subset. Blood was collected by leukapheresis, and PBMCs were isolated by Ficoll-Histopaque density gradient centrifugation and then cryopreserved in liquid nitrogen vapor phase. Analytical flow cytometry was used to check the purity and quantity of each magnetically sorted T cell population. Each sorted fraction had its genomic DNA isolated and then quantified by UV absorbance on a Nanodrop 2000c. Material for sequencing was naive CD4+ T cells from PBMCs. According to the study, the label for this sample's cell subset or site signals: CD45RA+ positively selected. This receptor was identified in a man aged 18 to 35 in good health. Some clones in this sample may be carry-over from other donors' samples.

The CDR3 region: CASSPQGSVETQYF. The sequenced DNA: TGTGCCAGCTCACCACAGGGATCGGTGGAGACCCAGTACTTC. The rearrangement combines TRBV18 with TRBJ2-5; no D gene call is confident. V gives up 1 base and J gives up 5 bases, and the segment between their germline ends measures 11 bases. The germline V gene specifies KGHSH as CDR1 and LQKENI as CDR2. The CDR3 goes from the cysteine to the phenylalanine over 14 residues. The DNA shown is the 42-base CDR3, in frame from base 1.